The clone carrying this T cell receptor beta chain has only a few counts. Its antigen is as yet unknown. The sample comes from a study of beta chain features in type 1 diabetes. CDR3 length: 13 amino acids. V was trimmed by 0 bases and J by 5 bases, leaving 5 bases between them. Looked up from germline, CDR1 is SGHRS and CDR2 is YFSETQ. TCRB transcripts that were expressed got sequenced, as all of the isolated RNA had been reverse transcribed. TCRdb's copy holds only in-frame clones and misses some; the assay was immunoSEQ multiplex PCR. Found here are roughly 140,000 clones, around 10% of them singletons; the top ten hold roughly 0.45%. The study, taken as a whole, reports: Researchers report that Type 1 diabetes patients had moderately but significantly shorter TCRB CDR3s across all four CD4+ subsets.

Sequencing input: central memory CD4+ T cells from blood. The TCR was taken from a man younger than 40 with type 1 diabetes. The genes are TRBV5-1 and TRBJ2-2; the D is unclear. In DNA, the CDR3 is TGCGCCAGCAGCTTGGCCATTACCGGGGAGCTGTTTTTT. Its translation is CASSLAITGELFF.